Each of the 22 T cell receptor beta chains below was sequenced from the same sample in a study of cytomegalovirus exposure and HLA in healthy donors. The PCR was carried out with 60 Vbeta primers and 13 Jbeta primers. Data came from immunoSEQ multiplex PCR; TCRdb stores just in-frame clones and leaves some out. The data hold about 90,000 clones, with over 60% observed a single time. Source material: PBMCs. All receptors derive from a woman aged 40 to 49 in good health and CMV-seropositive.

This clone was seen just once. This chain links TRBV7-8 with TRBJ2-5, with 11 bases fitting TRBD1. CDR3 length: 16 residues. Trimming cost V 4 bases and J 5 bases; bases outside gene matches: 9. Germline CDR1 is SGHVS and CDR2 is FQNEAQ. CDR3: CASSYERTGGWETQYF. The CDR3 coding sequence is TGTGCCAGCAGCTACGAAAGGACAGGGGGCTGGGAGACCCAGTACTTC.

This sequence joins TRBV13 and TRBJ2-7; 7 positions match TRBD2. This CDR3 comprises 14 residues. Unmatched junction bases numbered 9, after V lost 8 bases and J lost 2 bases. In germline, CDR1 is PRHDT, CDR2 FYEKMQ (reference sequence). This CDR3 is CASQQRGTPYEQYF. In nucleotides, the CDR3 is TGTGCCAGCCAGCAGCGGGGAACACCCTACGAGCAGTACTTC.

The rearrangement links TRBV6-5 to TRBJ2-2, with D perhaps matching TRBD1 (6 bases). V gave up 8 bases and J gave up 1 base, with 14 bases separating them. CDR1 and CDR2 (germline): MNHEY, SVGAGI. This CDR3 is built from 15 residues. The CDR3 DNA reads TGTGCCAGCGCCCCGAGGGGGAGGAACACCGGGGAGCTGTTTTTT. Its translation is CASAPRGRNTGELFF.

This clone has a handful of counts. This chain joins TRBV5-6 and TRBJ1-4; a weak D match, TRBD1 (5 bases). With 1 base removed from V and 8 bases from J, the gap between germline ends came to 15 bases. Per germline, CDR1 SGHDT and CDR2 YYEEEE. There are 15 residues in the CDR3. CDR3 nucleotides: TGTGCCAGCAGCTTGAGCGGGGGTTTAGGGGAAAAACTGTTTTTT. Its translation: CASSLSGGLGEKLFF.

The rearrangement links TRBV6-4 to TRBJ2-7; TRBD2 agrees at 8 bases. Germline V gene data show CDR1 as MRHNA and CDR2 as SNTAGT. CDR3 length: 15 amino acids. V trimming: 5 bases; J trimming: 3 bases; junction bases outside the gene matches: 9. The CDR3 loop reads CASSQRAGEGYEQYF. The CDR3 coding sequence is TGTGCCAGCAGTCAACGAGCGGGAGAGGGCTACGAGCAGTACTTC.

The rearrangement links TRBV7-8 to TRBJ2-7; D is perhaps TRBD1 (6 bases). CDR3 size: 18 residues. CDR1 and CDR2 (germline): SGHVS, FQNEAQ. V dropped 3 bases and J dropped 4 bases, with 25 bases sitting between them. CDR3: CASSFQRPRNRDEYEQYF. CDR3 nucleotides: TGTGCCAGCAGCTTCCAACGACCAAGAAACAGGGATGAATACGAGCAGTACTTC.

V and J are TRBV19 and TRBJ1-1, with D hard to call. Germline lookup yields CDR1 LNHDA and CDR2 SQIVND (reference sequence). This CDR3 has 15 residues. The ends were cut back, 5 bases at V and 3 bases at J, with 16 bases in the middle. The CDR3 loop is CASSPRRVFDTEAFF. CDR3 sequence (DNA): TGTGCCAGTAGTCCCCGGAGGGTTTTCGACACTGAAGCTTTCTTT.

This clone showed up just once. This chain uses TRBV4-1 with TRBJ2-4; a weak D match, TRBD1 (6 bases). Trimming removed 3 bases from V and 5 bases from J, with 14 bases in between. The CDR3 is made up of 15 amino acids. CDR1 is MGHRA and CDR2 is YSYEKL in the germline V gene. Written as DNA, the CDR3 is TGCGCCAGCAGCCACAAAGGGGGTCTCCAAAACATTCAGTACTTC. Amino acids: CASSHKGGLQNIQYF.

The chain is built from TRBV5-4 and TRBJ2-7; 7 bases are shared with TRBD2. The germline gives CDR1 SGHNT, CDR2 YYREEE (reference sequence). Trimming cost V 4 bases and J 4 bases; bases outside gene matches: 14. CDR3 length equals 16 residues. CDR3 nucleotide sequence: TGTGCCAGCAGCCAAGAGTTGGGCGGGAGCAGGTACGAGCAGTACTTC. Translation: CASSQELGGSRYEQYF.

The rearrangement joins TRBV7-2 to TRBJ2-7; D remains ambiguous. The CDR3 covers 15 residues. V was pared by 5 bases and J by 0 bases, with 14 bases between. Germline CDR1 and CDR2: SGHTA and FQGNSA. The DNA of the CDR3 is TGTGCCAGCAGCCGCGGTACACTCCGCTCCTACGAGCAGTACTTC. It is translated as CASSRGTLRSYEQYF.

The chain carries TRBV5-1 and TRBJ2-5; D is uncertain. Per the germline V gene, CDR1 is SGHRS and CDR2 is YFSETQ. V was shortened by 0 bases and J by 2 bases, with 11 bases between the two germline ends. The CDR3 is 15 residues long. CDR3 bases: TGCGCCAGCAGCTTGGAAGTACAATCTCAAGAGACCCAGTACTTC. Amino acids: CASSLEVQSQETQYF. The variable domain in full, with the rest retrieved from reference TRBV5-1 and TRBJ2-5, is KAGVTQTPRYLIKTRGQQVTLSCSPISGHRSVSWYQQTPGQGLQFLFEYFSETQRNKGNFPGRFSGRQFSNSRSEMNVSTLELGDSALYLCASSLEVQSQETQYFGPGTRLLVL.

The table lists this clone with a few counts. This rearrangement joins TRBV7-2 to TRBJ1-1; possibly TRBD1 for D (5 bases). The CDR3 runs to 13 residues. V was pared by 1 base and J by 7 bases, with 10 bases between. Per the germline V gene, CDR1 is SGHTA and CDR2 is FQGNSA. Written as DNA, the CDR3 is TGTGCCAGCAGCTTAGGGGCAGGGTTTGAAGCTTTCTTT. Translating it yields CASSLGAGFEAFF.

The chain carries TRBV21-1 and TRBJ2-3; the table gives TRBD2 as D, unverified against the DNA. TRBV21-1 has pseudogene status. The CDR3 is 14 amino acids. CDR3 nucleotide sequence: TGTGCCAGCAGCAAAGCAGCGGGCACAGATACGCAGTATTTT. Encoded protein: CASSKAAGTDTQYF.

The CDR3 protein is CASSPSGGFYNEQFF. The CDR3 DNA is TGTGCCAGCAGCCCAAGCGGGGGGTTTTACAATGAGCAGTTCTTC. The V gene is TRBV9, the J gene TRBJ2-1; 9 bases match TRBD2. V lost 4 bases to trimming and J lost 4 bases; unmatched junction nucleotides: 6. CDR1 SGDLS and CDR2 YYNGEE come from the germline V gene. The CDR3 consists of 15 residues.

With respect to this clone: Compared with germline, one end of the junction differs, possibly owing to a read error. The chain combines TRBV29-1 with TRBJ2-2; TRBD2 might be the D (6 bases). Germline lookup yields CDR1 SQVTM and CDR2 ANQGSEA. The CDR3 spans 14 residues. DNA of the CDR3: TGCAGCGTTGCTCGGCTAGCGAACACCGGGGAGCTGCTTTTT. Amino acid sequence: CSVARLANTGELLF.

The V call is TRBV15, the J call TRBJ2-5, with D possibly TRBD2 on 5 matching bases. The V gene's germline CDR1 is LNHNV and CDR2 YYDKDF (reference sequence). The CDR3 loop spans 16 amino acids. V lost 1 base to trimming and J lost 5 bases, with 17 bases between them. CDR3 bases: TGTGCCACCAGCAGAGTGAGGCTAGCAATCGAGGAGACCCAGTACTTC. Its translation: CATSRVRLAIEETQYF.

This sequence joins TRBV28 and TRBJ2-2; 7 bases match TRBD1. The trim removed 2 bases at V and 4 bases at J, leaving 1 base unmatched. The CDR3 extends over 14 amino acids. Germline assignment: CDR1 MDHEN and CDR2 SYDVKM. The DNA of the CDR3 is TGTGCCAGCAGTTTAGCAGGGGGCACCGGGGAGCTGTTTTTT. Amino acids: CASSLAGGTGELFF. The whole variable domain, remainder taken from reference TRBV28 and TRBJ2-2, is DVKVTQSSRYLVKRTGEKVFLECVQDMDHENMFWYRQDPGLGLRLIYFSYDVKMKEKGDIPEGYSVSREKKERFSLILESASTNQTSMYLCASSLAGGTGELFFGEGSRLTVL.

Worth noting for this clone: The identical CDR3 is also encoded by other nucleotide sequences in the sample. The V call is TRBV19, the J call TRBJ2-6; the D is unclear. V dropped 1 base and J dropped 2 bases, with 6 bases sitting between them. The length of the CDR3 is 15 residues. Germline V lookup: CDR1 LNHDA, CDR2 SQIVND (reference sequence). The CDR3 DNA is TGTGCCAGTAGTATAGGGCAGGCTGGGGCCAACGTCCTGACTTTC. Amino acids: CASSIGQAGANVLTF.

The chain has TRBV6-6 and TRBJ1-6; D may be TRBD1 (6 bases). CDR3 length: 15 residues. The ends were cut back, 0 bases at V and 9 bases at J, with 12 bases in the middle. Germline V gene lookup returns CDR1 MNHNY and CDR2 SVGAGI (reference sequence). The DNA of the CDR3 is TGTGCCAGCAGTTACTCGGACAGAATGGGTTCACCCCTCCACTTT. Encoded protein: CASSYSDRMGSPLHF.

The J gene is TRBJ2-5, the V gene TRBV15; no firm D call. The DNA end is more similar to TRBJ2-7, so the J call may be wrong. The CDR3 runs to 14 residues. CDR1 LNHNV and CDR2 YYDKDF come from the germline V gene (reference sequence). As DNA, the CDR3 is TGTGCCACCAGCATTAAGACGGGTTCCTACGAGCAGTACTTC. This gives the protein CATSIKTGSYEQYF.

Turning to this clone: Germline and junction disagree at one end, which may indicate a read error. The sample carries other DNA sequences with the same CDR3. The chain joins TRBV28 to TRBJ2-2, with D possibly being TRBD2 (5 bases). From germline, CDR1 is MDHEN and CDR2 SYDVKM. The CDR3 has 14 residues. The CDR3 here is CASTGGLNTGELFF. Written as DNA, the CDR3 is TGTGCCAGCACTGGAGGACTCAACACCGGAGAGCTGTTTTTT.

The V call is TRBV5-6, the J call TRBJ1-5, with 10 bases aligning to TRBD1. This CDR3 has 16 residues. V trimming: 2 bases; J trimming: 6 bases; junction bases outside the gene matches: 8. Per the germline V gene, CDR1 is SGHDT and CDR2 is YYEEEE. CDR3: CASSFSGQGLSQPQHF. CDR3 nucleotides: TGTGCCAGCAGCTTTTCGGGACAGGGGTTAAGTCAGCCCCAGCATTTT.